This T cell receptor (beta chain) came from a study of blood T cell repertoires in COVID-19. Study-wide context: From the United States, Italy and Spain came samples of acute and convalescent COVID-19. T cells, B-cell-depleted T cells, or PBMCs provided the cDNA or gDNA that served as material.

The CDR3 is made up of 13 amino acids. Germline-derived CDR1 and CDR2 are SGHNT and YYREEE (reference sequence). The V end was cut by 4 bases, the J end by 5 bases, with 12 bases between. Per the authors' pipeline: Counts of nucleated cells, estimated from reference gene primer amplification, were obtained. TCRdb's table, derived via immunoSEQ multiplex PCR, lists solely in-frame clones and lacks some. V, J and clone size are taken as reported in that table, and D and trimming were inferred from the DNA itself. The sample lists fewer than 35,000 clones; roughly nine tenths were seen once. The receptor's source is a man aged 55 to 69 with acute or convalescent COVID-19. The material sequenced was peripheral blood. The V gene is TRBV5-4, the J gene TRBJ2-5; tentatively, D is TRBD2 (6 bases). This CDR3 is CASSTGLRETQYF. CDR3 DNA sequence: TGTGCCAGCAGCACGGGACTTAGGGAGACCCAGTACTTC.